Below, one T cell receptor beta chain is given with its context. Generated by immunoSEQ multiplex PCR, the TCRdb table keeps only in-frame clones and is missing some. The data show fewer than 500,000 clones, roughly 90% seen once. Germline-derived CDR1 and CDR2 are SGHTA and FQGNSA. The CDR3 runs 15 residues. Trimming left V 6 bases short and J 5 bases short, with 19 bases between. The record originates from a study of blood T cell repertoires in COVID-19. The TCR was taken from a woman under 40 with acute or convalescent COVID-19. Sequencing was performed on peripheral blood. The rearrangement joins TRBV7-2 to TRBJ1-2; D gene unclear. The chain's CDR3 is CASSSFRVIAYGYTF. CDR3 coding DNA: TGTGCCAGCAGTAGTTTCCGGGTGATCGCATATGGCTACACCTTC. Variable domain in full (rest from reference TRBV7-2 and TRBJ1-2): GAGVSQSPSNKVTEKGKDVELRCDPISGHTALYWYRQSLGQGLEFLIYFQGNSAPDKSGLPSDRFSAERTGGSVSTLTIQRTQQEDSAVYLCASSSFRVIAYGYTFGSGTRLTVV.